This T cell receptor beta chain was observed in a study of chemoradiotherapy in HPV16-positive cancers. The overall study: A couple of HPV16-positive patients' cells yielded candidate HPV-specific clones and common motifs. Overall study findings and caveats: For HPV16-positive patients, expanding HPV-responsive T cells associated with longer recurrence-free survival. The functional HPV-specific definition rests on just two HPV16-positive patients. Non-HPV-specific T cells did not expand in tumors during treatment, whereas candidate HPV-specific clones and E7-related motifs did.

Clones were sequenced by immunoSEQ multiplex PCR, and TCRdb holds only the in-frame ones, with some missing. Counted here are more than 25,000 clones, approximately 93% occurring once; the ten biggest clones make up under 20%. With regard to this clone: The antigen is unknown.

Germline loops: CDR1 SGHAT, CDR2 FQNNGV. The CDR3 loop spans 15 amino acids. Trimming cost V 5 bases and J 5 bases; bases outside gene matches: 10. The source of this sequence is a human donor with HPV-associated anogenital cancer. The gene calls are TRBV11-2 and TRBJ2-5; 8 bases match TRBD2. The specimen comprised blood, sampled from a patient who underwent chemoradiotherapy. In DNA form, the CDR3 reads TGTGCCAGCAGCGGACTCGGGGGGGCATGGGAGACCCAGTACTTC. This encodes CASSGLGGAWETQYF.